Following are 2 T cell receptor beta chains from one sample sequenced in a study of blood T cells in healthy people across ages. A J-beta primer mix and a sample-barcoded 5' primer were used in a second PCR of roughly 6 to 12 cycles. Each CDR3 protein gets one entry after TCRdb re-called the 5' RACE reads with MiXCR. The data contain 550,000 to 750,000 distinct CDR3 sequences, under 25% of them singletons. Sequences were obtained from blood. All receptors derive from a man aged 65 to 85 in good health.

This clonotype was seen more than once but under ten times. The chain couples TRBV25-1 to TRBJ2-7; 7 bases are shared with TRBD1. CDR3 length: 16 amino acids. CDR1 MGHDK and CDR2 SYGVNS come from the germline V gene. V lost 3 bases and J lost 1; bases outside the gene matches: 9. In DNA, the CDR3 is TGTGCCAGCAGTGAGTTCTCGACAGGGCGTTCCTACGAGCAGTACTTC. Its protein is CASSEFSTGRSYEQYF.

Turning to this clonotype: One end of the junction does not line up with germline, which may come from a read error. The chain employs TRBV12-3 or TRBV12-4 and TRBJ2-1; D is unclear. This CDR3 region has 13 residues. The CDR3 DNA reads TGTGCCAGCAGTTTGGCAGGTTACAAAGAGCAGTTCTTC. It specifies CASSLAGYKEQFF.